Presented here are 30 T cell receptor beta chains from one specimen sequenced in a study of siplizumab effects on memory and regulatory T cells. Method: immunoSEQ multiplex PCR; TCRdb's copy keeps in-frame clones and lacks some. This sample has over 65,000 clones, with just under 95% found just once. The specimen sequenced was CD8+ T cells sorted from blood. These receptors were collected from a human donor in good health.

The chain couples TRBV25-1 to TRBJ2-1; 12 bases line up with TRBD1. The V gene's germline CDR1 is MGHDK and CDR2 SYGVNS. The CDR3 has 14 amino acids. V shed 10 bases and J 4 bases; nucleotides not matched to a gene: 5. Written as DNA, the CDR3 is TGTGCCACCAGGGACAGGGGGCTATACAATGAGCAGTTCTTC. It codes for CATRDRGLYNEQFF.

V gene TRBV11-2 combines with J gene TRBJ2-7; perhaps TRBD2 as D (6 bases). The CDR3 runs 17 residues. Trimming cost V 2 bases and J 2 bases, with 19 bases left between them. The V gene's germline CDR1 is SGHAT and CDR2 FQNNGV. CDR3 protein: CASSLSIQRESPYEQYF. The CDR3 DNA follows: TGTGCCAGCAGCTTAAGCATTCAACGGGAGTCCCCCTACGAGCAGTACTTC.

V usage is TRBV9 and J usage is TRBJ2-7; 11 positions match TRBD1. Germline trimming cut 4 bases from V and 3 bases from J; bases unmatched to any gene: 6. This CDR3 region has 15 residues. Germline-derived CDR1 and CDR2 are SGDLS and YYNGEE. CDR3 coding DNA: TGTGCCAGCAGCCCCCCCGGGACAGGGGGCTACGAGCAGTACTTC. Protein product: CASSPPGTGGYEQYF.

The chain employs TRBV27 and TRBJ2-7, with 11 bases aligning to TRBD1. The CDR3 is 14 amino acids. Germline CDR1 is MNHEY and CDR2 is SMNVEV (reference sequence). V was clipped by 7 bases and J by 2 bases; unmatched bases: 4. CDR3 protein: CASTPGQGAYEQYF. Written as DNA, the CDR3 is TGTGCCAGCACTCCGGGACAGGGGGCCTACGAGCAGTACTTC.

The chain combines TRBV6-5 with TRBJ1-1; unclear D gene. The CDR3 has 15 amino acids. V gave up 5 bases and J gave up 0 bases, with 13 bases separating them. Germline CDR1 MNHEY, CDR2 SVGAGI. In DNA, the CDR3 is TGTGCCAGCAGTCCCCGAGGGATTATGAACACTGAAGCTTTCTTT. Translated, it gives CASSPRGIMNTEAFF.

The V gene is TRBV5-5, the J gene TRBJ2-1; 10 bases align to TRBD2. Looked up from germline, CDR1 is SGHKS and CDR2 is YYEKEE (reference sequence). Trimming removed 6 bases from V and 9 bases from J; junction bases left unmatched: 9. CDR3 length: 14 residues. This chain's CDR3 is CASKPGTSVTEQFF. CDR3 in DNA: TGTGCCAGCAAGCCCGGGACTAGCGTCACTGAGCAGTTCTTC.

The chain couples TRBV13 to TRBJ2-1, with D possibly TRBD1 on 6 matching bases. Germline V gene lookup returns CDR1 PRHDT and CDR2 FYEKMQ (reference sequence). The length of the CDR3 is 15 residues. Trimming took 4 bases from V and 7 from J, leaving 17 bases between them. CDR3 in DNA: TGTGCCAGCAGCTCCATGGGGCAGGGGTTAAATGAGCAGTTCTTC. This codes for CASSSMGQGLNEQFF.

This clone was counted a few times. The CDR3 nucleotides are TGTGCCAGCAGTGTGGGACACGATATCTACAATGAGCAGTTCTTC. It yields the protein CASSVGHDIYNEQFF. The chain employs TRBV6-5 and TRBJ2-1; D might be TRBD1 (6 bases). CDR1 and CDR2 (germline): MNHEY, SVGAGI. This CDR3 spans 15 amino acids. Trimming left V 5 bases short and J 3 bases short, with 14 bases between.

The chain has TRBV4-2 and TRBJ2-7; D is unclear. This CDR3 has 14 residues. Germline CDR1 is LGHNA and CDR2 is YNFKEQ. The V gene lost 2 bases and the J gene lost 4 bases, with 12 bases spanning the gap. For the CDR3, the DNA is TGTGCCAGCAGCCAATTGGGCAGCCCTTACGAGCAGTACTTC. It is translated as CASSQLGSPYEQYF.

For the CDR3, the DNA is TGTGCCAGCAGCTCACAATGGGGCTACGAGCAGTACTTC. This sequence encodes CASSSQWGYEQYF. The genes are TRBV7-3 and TRBJ2-7; D gene uncertain. The CDR3 extends over 13 amino acids. V was trimmed by 4 bases and J by 3 bases, leaving 10 bases between them. Germline V lookup: CDR1 SGHTA, CDR2 FQGTGA.

This chain uses TRBV9 with TRBJ1-2; no clear D gene. CDR1 SGDLS and CDR2 YYNGEE come from the germline V gene. CDR3 length: 15 residues. Trimming took off 4 bases at V and 4 bases at J, with 17 bases between the two ends. CDR3 bases: TGTGCCAGCAGCCCCCGCGTGGGCTTAAGCTATGGCTACACCTTC. This translates into CASSPRVGLSYGYTF.

The gene calls are TRBV7-8 and TRBJ2-1; 10 nucleotides agree with TRBD2. Trimming took 3 bases from V and 6 from J; bases not matched to a gene: 8. The germline V gene has CDR1 SGHVS and CDR2 FQNEAQ. The CDR3 totals 16 residues. CDR3 in amino acids: CASSFPPGTSVNEQFF. The CDR3 region has the DNA TGTGCCAGCAGCTTCCCTCCTGGGACTAGCGTCAATGAGCAGTTCTTC.

The V and J genes are TRBV28 and TRBJ2-1; maybe TRBD2 (6 bases). The V and J ends lost 3 bases and 6 bases respectively, with 15 bases between them. Germline loops: CDR1 MDHEN, CDR2 SYDVKM. The CDR3 spans 15 residues. The CDR3 is CASSFLGLKFNEQFF. The CDR3 region has the DNA TGTGCCAGCAGTTTTTTAGGACTAAAATTCAATGAGCAGTTCTTC.

The J gene is TRBJ1-5, the V gene TRBV28; D not resolved. V gave up 5 bases and J gave up 10 bases, with 12 bases separating them. The CDR3 extends over 12 amino acids. Germline V gives CDR1 MDHEN, CDR2 SYDVKM. The CDR3, as DNA: TGTGCCAGCAGTCCCCCTCGAGGCCCCCAGCATTTT. Amino acid sequence: CASSPPRGPQHF.

The CDR3 DNA sequence: TGTGCCATCAGTGAAGGGCCTCTAGCGTCGAGCTCCTACGAGCAGTACTTC. It is translated as CAISEGPLASSSYEQYF. The gene calls are TRBV10-3 and TRBJ2-7, with a tentative D call TRBD2 (6 bases). V was cut by 3 bases and J by 0 bases, with 18 bases left in between. CDR1 is ENHRY and CDR2 is SYGVKD in the germline V gene. The CDR3 length is 17 residues.

This chain links TRBV19 with TRBJ1-2; D uncertain. From germline, CDR1 is LNHDA and CDR2 SQIVND (reference sequence). Trimming cost V 0 bases and J 0 bases, with 8 bases left between them. The CDR3 contains 15 residues. The CDR3 DNA is TGTGCCAGTAGTATAGAGGTCAGTCCTAACTATGGCTACACCTTC. Translated, it gives CASSIEVSPNYGYTF.

The gene calls are TRBV27 and TRBJ2-2, with 13 bases fitting TRBD2. Trimming at V came to 8 bases and at J to 6 bases, leaving 6 bases not matched to a gene. Germline CDR1 reads MNHEY; CDR2 reads SMNVEV (reference sequence). The CDR3 spans 15 residues. CDR3 region: CASGGLAGAAGELFF. In DNA, the CDR3 is TGTGCCAGCGGAGGACTAGCGGGAGCCGCCGGGGAGCTGTTTTTT.

The CDR3 sequence is CAILAGTGEDSNEKLFF. The CDR3 DNA sequence: TGTGCCATTCTGGCGGGGACAGGGGAAGATTCTAATGAAAAACTGTTTTTT. V is TRBV21-1 and J is TRBJ1-4; TRBD1, the table's D call, lacks a check against the DNA. TRBV21-1 is a pseudogene segment. CDR3 length equals 17 residues.

The chain combines TRBV4-1 with TRBJ2-1, with 7 bases matching TRBD2. The CDR3 covers 13 residues. J was trimmed by 8 bases and V by 5 bases; bases with no gene match: 6. Germline CDR1 reads MGHRA; CDR2 reads YSYEKL. The CDR3 spells CASSYSGHDEQFF. CDR3 nucleotide sequence: TGCGCCAGCAGCTATAGCGGGCACGATGAGCAGTTCTTC.

V and J are TRBV5-5 and TRBJ2-1; the D is unclear. The ends were cut back, 1 base at V and 5 bases at J, with 4 bases in the middle. Germline lookup yields CDR1 SGHKS and CDR2 YYEKEE (reference sequence). This CDR3 comprises 12 residues. The CDR3 DNA reads TGTGCCAGCAGCTTGATGAACAATGAGCAGTTCTTC. This translates into CASSLMNNEQFF.

The gene calls are TRBV28 and TRBJ1-5; D uncertain. Trimming pared 3 bases from V and 2 bases from J, leaving 11 bases between. Germline CDR1 reads MDHEN; CDR2 reads SYDVKM. CDR3 length equals 15 residues. CDR3 coding DNA: TGTGCCAGCAGTTTTGGAGGGAGAGGCAATCAGCCCCAGCATTTT. Amino acids: CASSFGGRGNQPQHF.

The V call is TRBV19, the J call TRBJ1-5; no clear D gene. The V end lost 1 base, the J end lost 0 bases, and 10 bases lay between the germline ends. Germline CDR1 LNHDA, CDR2 SQIVND (reference sequence). The CDR3 is 16 amino acids. The CDR3 DNA reads as TGTGCCAGTAGTATAGCCCGACGGTATAGCAATCAGCCCCAGCATTTT. Its translation: CASSIARRYSNQPQHF.

The rearrangement joins TRBV13 to TRBJ2-1; 9 bases match TRBD2. The CDR3 runs to 14 residues. V was clipped by 2 bases and J by 6 bases; unmatched bases: 2. The germline V gene has CDR1 PRHDT and CDR2 FYEKMQ (reference sequence). The CDR3 coding sequence is TGTGCCAGCAGCTTACTAGCGGGAACCAATGAGCAGTTCTTC. Translating gives CASSLLAGTNEQFF.

The chain uses TRBV7-9 and TRBJ2-1; maybe TRBD2 (6 bases). V lost 11 bases and J 8 bases, leaving 22 bases between the germline ends. CDR1 is SEHNR and CDR2 is FQNEAQ in the germline V gene (reference sequence). The CDR3 spans 14 residues. The CDR3 reads CAFPVGPGVDEQFF. Here the CDR3 DNA reads TGTGCCTTCCCGGTGGGTCCGGGGGTGGATGAGCAGTTCTTC.

The V gene is TRBV7-9, the J gene TRBJ2-6, with 11 bases matching TRBD2. Trimming removed 3 bases from V and 4 bases from J; junction bases left unmatched: 11. This CDR3 contains 19 residues. Germline CDR1 SEHNR, CDR2 FQNEAQ (reference sequence). Here the CDR3 DNA reads TGTGCCAGCAGCTTTCTAGCGGGAGGAACGGATGAGGGGGCCAACGTCCTGACTTTC. Translating gives CASSFLAGGTDEGANVLTF.

The chain recombines TRBV28 with TRBJ2-5, with 8 nucleotides matching TRBD1. Trimming took 2 bases from V and 4 from J; bases not matched to a gene: 0. Per the germline V gene, CDR1 is MDHEN and CDR2 is SYDVKM. This CDR3 spans 13 amino acids. This CDR3 reads CASSLQGAETQYF. The DNA of the CDR3 is TGTGCCAGCAGTTTACAGGGGGCAGAGACCCAGTACTTC.

This clone has a single count. The chain links TRBV5-6 to TRBJ2-5; 10 positions match TRBD1. Trimming at V came to 3 bases and at J to 11 bases, leaving 13 bases not matched to a gene. The CDR3 spans 15 residues. The germline CDR1 and CDR2 sequences are SGHDT and YYEEEE. In DNA, the CDR3 is TGTGCCAGCAGCTCGCCCAGGGACAGGGGTATGGAGCAGTACTTC. It is translated as CASSSPRDRGMEQYF.

The V call is TRBV7-9, the J call TRBJ1-1; D is undetermined. The CDR3 has 17 amino acids. V lost 1 base and J 3 bases, leaving 18 bases between the germline ends. The V gene's germline CDR1 is SEHNR and CDR2 FQNEAQ (reference sequence). CDR3 nucleotides: TGTGCCAGCAGCTTAGTGCCGCCGCACTATCGGTACACTGAAGCTTTCTTT. This encodes CASSLVPPHYRYTEAFF.

This chain links TRBV14 with TRBJ2-2; 8 bases map to TRBD1. Germline V gene data show CDR1 as SGHDN and CDR2 as FVKESK. V dropped 3 bases and J dropped 3; count of bases not matched to a gene: 9. This CDR3 comprises 17 residues. CDR3 sequence reads: CASSHQGAGSYTGELFF. The CDR3 DNA is TGTGCCAGCAGCCATCAGGGGGCGGGATCGTACACCGGGGAGCTGTTTTTT.

This sequence joins TRBV5-5 and TRBJ2-3; 7 nucleotides line up with TRBD2. The CDR3 contains 17 residues. Germline CDR1 is SGHKS and CDR2 is YYEKEE (reference sequence). The V segment lost 7 bases and the J segment 2 bases; nucleotides outside the gene matches: 16. The CDR3 reads CASGERLRAGITDTQYF. The CDR3 bases are TGTGCCAGCGGCGAGAGGCTTAGAGCGGGGATCACAGATACGCAGTATTTT.